This entry concerns a single T cell receptor beta chain. The antigen is not known. Sequencing used immunoSEQ multiplex PCR; TCRdb keeps in-frame clones, though not all of them. Among roughly 50,000 clones listed, roughly 90% were seen once. The donors were in the approximately 130-subject validation cohort, distinct from the approximately 670-subject first cohort. This entry comes from a study of cytomegalovirus exposure and HLA in healthy donors. Study-level results: The authors listed 150 to 200 TCR beta chains as cytomegalovirus-associated. Reportedly, cytomegalovirus status was diagnosed with high sensitivity and specificity.

The CDR3 loop spans 17 amino acids. Germline V gene lookup returns CDR1 SGHTA and CDR2 FQGNSA. After removal of 4 bases from V and 1 base from J, the junction contained 11 bases not matched to a gene. The J gene is TRBJ2-7, the V gene TRBV7-2; TRBD2 matches at 9 bases. The specimen was PBMCs. The receptor was isolated from a man between 18 and 29 years old in good health and CMV-seronegative. The CDR3 is CASSSGLAPKGSYEQYF. In DNA, the CDR3 is TGTGCCAGCAGCTCTGGACTAGCGCCAAAGGGTTCCTACGAGCAGTACTTC.